Listed below are T cell receptor beta chains from one sample, sequenced in a study of cytomegalovirus exposure and HLA in healthy donors. Sequencing used immunoSEQ multiplex PCR; TCRdb keeps in-frame clones, though not all of them. The sample carries around 180,000 clones, more than 70% recorded once. Specimen: PBMCs. These receptors were obtained from a woman aged 40 to 50 in good health and CMV-seronegative. Both conserved end residues are part of each CDR3. The D gene is left open where the match is weak. Clone sizes are given selectively: once, few, many, or a class where the clone is expanded.

TRBJ1-1 TRBD1 TRBV11-1 - TGTGCCAGCAGCATGGACAGGAGGAACACTGAAGCTTTCTTT CASSMDRRNTEAFF
TRBJ2-3 TRBD2 TRBV7-9 - TGTGCCAGCAGCTTACTAGCGGGAGGAGCAGATACGCAGTATTTT CASSLLAGGADTQYF
TRBJ1-1 - TRBV15 - TGTGCCACCAGCCGTTCGAGGATGGGCACTGAAGCTTTCTTT CATSRSRMGTEAFF
TRBJ1-5 - TRBV18 - TGTGCCAGCTCACCACTAAACGGGCAGCCCCAGCATTTT CASSPLNGQPQHF
TRBJ2-1 - TRBV9 - TGTGCCAGCAGCGTAGTGGCGGACTCCTACAATGAGCAGTTCTTC CASSVVADSYNEQFF
TRBJ1-2 - TRBV5-6 once TGTGCCAGCAGCTTGGTCTGGGACTTCTATGGCTACACCTTC CASSLVWDFYGYTF
TRBJ2-1 TRBD2 TRBV9 once TGTGCCAGCAGCCACGGACTAGCGGACCACAATGAGCAGTTCTTC CASSHGLADHNEQFF
TRBJ2-1 TRBD2 TRBV27 once TGTGCCAGCAGTTTAAGAAACACGGGGGGGTCCTACAATGAGCAGTTCTTC CASSLRNTGGSYNEQFF
TRBJ1-2 - TRBV5-1 - TGCGCCAGCAGCTTGGATCTGGGGGCAGATGGCTACACCTTC CASSLDLGADGYTF
TRBJ2-1 - TRBV6-1 - TGTGCCAGCAACTTCGCGGGAGAAATGGGGGCTGAGCAGTTCTTC CASNFAGEMGAEQFF
TRBJ1-2 TRBD1 TRBV5-5 - TGTGCCAGCTCGGACAGGGCCGACTATGGCTACACCTTC CASSDRADYGYTF
TRBJ2-6 - TRBV9 - TGTGCCAGCAGCCTCCAGTCCACTGGGGCCAACGTCCTGACTTTC CASSLQSTGANVLTF
TRBJ1-4 - TRBV9 - TGTGCCAGCAGCTCACGGGGGGGGGATGAAAAACTGTTTTTT CASSSRGGDEKLFF